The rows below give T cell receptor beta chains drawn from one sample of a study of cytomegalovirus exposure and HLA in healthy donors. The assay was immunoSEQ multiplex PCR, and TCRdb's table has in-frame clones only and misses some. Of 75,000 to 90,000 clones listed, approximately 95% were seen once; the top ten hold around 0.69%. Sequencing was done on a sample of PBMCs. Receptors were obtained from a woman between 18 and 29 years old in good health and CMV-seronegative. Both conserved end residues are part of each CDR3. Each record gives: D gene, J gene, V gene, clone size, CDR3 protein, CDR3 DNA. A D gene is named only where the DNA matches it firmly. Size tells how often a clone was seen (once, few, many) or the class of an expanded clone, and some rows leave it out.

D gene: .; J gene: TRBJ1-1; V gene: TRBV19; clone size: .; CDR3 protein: CASSIVGGPGANTEAFF; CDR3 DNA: TGTGCCAGTAGTATAGTCGGGGGGCCTGGGGCTAACACTGAAGCTTTCTTT
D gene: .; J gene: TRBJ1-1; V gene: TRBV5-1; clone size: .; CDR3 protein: CASSLTGQQTEAFF; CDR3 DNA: TGCGCCAGCAGCTTGACTGGACAGCAAACTGAAGCTTTCTTT
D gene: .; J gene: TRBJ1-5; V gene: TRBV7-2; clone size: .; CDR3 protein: CASSQGMARGLYSNQPQHF; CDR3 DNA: TGTGCCAGCAGCCAGGGTATGGCAAGGGGTCTTTATAGCAATCAGCCCCAGCATTTT
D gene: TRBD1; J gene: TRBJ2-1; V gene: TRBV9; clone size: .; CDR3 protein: CASSSHRGRNEQFF; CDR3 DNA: TGTGCCAGCAGCTCCCACAGGGGGCGGAATGAGCAGTTCTTC
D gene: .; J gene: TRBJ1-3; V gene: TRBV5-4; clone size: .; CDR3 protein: CASSLGGGGNTIYF; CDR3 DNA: TGTGCCAGCAGCTTGGGAGGGGGTGGAAACACCATATATTTT
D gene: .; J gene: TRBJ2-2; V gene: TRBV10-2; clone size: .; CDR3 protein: CASSEKETGELFF; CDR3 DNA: TGCGCCAGCAGTGAGAAGGAGACCGGGGAGCTGTTTTTT
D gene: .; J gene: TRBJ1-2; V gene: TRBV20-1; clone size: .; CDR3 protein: CSALGVDGYTF; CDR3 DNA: TGCAGTGCTCTCGGGGTTGATGGCTACACCTTC
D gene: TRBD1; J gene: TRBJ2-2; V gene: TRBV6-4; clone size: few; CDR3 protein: CASSDYAGQGAGELFF; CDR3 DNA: TGTGCCAGCAGTGACTATGCGGGACAGGGGGCCGGGGAGCTGTTTTTT
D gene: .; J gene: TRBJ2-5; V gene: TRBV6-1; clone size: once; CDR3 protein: CASSEGADQETQYF; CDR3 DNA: TGTGCCAGCAGTGAAGGGGCAGACCAAGAGACCCAGTACTTC
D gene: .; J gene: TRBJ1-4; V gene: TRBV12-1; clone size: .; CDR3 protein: CAIPGQGHEELFF; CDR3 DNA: TGTGCCATCCCGGGACAGGGGCACGAAGAACTGTTTTTT
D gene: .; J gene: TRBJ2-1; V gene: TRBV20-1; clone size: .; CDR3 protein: CSAMGLNEQFF; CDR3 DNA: TGCAGTGCTATGGGGCTCAATGAGCAGTTCTTC
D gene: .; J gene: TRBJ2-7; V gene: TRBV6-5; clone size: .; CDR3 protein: CASSYGGAFEQYF; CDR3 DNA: TGTGCCAGCAGTTATGGGGGGGCTTTCGAGCAGTACTTC
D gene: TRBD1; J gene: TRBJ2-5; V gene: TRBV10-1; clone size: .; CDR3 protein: CASSGQGSETQYF; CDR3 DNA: TGCGCCAGCAGTGGACAGGGGTCAGAGACCCAGTACTTC
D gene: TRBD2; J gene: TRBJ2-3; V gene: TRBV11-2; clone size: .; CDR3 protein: CASSELAGTVADTQYF; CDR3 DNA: TGTGCCAGCAGCGAACTAGCGGGGACTGTGGCGGATACGCAGTATTTT
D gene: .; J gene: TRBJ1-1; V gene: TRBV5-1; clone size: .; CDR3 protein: CASSPNGPGKDTEAFF; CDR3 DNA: TGCGCCAGCAGCCCCAATGGCCCAGGGAAGGACACTGAAGCTTTCTTT
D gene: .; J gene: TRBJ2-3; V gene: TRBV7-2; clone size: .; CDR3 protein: CASSIQGTDTQYF; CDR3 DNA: TGTGCCAGCAGCATCCAGGGCACAGATACGCAGTATTTT
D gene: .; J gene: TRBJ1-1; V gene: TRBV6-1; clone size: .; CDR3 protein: CASSRSGGNTEAFF; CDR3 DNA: TGTGCCAGCAGCCGAAGTGGAGGGAACACTGAAGCTTTCTTT
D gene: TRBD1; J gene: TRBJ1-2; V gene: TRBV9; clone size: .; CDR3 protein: CASSVGTGGGYTF; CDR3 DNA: TGTGCCAGCAGCGTGGGGACAGGGGGTGGCTACACCTTC
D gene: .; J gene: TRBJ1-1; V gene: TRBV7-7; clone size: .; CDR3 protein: CASSPIQGPTEAFF; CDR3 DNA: TGTGCCAGCAGTCCAATTCAGGGCCCCACTGAAGCTTTCTTT
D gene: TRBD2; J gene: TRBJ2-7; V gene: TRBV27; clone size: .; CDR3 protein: CASSLGTSGSYEQYF; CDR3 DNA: TGTGCCAGCAGTTTGGGGACTAGCGGCTCCTACGAGCAGTACTTC
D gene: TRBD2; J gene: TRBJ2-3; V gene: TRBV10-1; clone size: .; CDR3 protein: CASRTGGAPTDTQYF; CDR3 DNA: TGCGCCAGCAGAACCGGGGGGGCTCCCACAGATACGCAGTATTTT
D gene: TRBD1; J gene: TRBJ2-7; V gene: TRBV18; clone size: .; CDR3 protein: CASSLRTGEQYF; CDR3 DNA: TGTGCCAGCTCACTACGGACAGGGGAGCAGTACTTC
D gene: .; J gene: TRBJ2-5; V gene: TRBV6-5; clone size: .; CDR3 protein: CASSFTPGETQYF; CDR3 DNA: TGTGCCAGCAGCTTTACACCCGGGGAGACCCAGTACTTC
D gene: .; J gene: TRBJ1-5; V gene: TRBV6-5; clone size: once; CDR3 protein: CASSYEEGLDQHF; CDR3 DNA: TGTGCCAGCAGTTACGAGGAGGGCCTAGACCAGCATTTT
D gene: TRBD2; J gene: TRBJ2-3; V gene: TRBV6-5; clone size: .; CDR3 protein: CASSRGLAGGGTQYF; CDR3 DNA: TGTGCCAGCAGTAGGGGACTAGCGGGAGGCGGTACGCAGTATTTT
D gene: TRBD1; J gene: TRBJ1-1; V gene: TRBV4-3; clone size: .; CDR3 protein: CASSLGQGTEAFF; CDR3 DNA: TGCGCCAGCAGCCTAGGACAGGGGACTGAAGCTTTCTTT
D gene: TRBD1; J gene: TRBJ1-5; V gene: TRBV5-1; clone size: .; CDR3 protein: CASRSGTGINQPQHF; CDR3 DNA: TGCGCCAGCAGGTCTGGGACAGGGATCAACCAGCCCCAGCATTTT
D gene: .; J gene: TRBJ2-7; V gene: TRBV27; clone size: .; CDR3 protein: CASNEILPDRPYEQYF; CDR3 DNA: TGTGCCAGCAACGAAATTCTCCCCGACAGACCCTACGAGCAGTACTTC
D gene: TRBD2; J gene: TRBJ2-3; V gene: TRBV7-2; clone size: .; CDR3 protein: CASSPPGLAGGRTDTQYF; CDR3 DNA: TGTGCCAGCAGCCCCCCGGGACTAGCGGGAGGCCGCACAGATACGCAGTATTTT
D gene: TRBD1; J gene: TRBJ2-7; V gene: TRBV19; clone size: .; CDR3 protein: CASSIQGASYEQYF; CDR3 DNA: TGTGCCAGTAGTATACAGGGGGCTTCATACGAGCAGTACTTC
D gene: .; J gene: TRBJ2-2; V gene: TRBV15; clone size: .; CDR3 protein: CATSRDRLVTGELFF; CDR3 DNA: TGTGCCACCAGCAGAGACCGACTAGTTACCGGGGAGCTGTTTTTT
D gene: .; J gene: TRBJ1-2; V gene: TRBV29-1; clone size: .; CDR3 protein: CSVVDFLIYGYTF; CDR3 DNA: TGCAGCGTTGTGGACTTCCTTATCTATGGCTACACCTTC
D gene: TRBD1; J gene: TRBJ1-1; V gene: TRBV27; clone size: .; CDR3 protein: CASSLEQGAGAFF; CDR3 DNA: TGTGCCAGCAGTCTCGAACAGGGGGCGGGAGCTTTCTTT
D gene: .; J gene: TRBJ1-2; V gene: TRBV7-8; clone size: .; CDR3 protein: CASSLAGAASGYTF; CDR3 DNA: TGTGCCAGCAGCTTAGCGGGGGCAGCGAGCGGCTACACCTTC
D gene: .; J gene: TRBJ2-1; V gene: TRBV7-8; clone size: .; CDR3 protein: CASSVSVLRGAYNEQFF; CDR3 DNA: TGTGCCAGCAGCGTCTCCGTCTTGCGGGGCGCCTACAATGAGCAGTTCTTC
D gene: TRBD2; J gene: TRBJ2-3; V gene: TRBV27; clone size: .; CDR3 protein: CASTFAGGGTDTQYF; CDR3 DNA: TGTGCCAGCACTTTTGCGGGGGGCGGCACAGATACGCAGTATTTT
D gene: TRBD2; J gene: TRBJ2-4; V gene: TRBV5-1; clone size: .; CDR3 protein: CASSLTSGSSKNIQYF; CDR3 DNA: TGCGCCAGCAGCTTGACTAGCGGGAGTTCCAAAAACATTCAGTACTTC
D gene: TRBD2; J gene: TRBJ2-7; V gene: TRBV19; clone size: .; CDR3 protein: CASSIGAGTTYEQYF; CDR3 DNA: TGTGCCAGTAGTATAGGAGCGGGGACCACCTACGAGCAGTACTTC
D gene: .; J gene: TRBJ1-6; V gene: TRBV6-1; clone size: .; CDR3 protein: CASSEPTSSYNSPLHF; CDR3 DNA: TGTGCCAGCAGTGAACCTACGAGCTCCTATAATTCACCCCTCCACTTT
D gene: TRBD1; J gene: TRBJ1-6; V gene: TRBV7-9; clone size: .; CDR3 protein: CASSSGQGWAPLHF; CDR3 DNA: TGTGCCAGCAGCTCTGGACAGGGCTGGGCACCCCTCCACTTT
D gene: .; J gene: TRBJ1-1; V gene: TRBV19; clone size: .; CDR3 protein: CASSISGYTEAFF; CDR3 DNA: TGTGCCAGTAGTATATCAGGTTACACTGAAGCTTTCTTT
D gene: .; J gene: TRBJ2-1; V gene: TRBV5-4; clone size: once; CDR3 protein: CASSLAFGGARNEQFF; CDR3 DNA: TGTGCCAGCAGCTTGGCATTTGGCGGGGCCCGGAATGAGCAGTTCTTC